The rows below give T cell receptor beta chains drawn from one sample of a study of OX40 agonist ivuxolimab in advanced cancers. Here immunoSEQ multiplex PCR was the method, and the copy in TCRdb shows in-frame clones only, minus some. The sample yields under 90,000 clones, roughly 84% seen once. The sample consisted of CD4+ or CD8+ T cells sorted from blood, taken in a trial of the OX40 agonist ivuxolimab. These receptors were taken from an adult with an advanced solid tumor such as melanoma, head and neck, liver or kidney cancer. CDR3s include the opening cysteine and the closing phenylalanine or tryptophan. D genes are given only for firm matches. Size tells how often a clone was seen (once, few, many) or the class of an expanded clone, and some rows leave it out.

TRBV5-1	TRBJ2-5	NA	TRBD2	TGCGCCAGCAGCTTGCGAGCGGGAGTGGGGGGGACCCAGTACTTC	CASSLRAGVGGTQYF
TRBV6-1	TRBJ1-2	NA	NA	TGTGCCAGCAGTGAAGAGGGCAGGGGCCTTGGCTACACCTTC	CASSEEGRGLGYTF
TRBV5-1	TRBJ1-2	NA	NA	TGCGCCAGCAGCTTCCCGACAGGACCTAGCTATGGCTACACCTTC	CASSFPTGPSYGYTF
TRBV6-1	TRBJ2-3	NA	NA	TGTGCCAGCAGTAGTGGGTCTCCGGATACGCAGTATTTT	CASSSGSPDTQYF
TRBV2	TRBJ2-6	once	NA	TGTGCCAGCAGTGGCCCACCGGGGGCCAACGTCCTGACTTTC	CASSGPPGANVLTF
TRBV18	TRBJ2-7	NA	NA	TGTGCCAGCTCGGCGGGGAGCTCCTACGAGCAGTACTTC	CASSAGSSYEQYF
TRBV18	TRBJ1-5	NA	NA	TGTGCCAGCTCACCTAGGGCCCGCGGGAGCAATCAGCCCCAGCATTTT	CASSPRARGSNQPQHF
TRBV28	TRBJ2-7	NA	NA	TGTGCCAGCAGTCCGATCGCGGGGTCCCACGAGCAGTACTTC	CASSPIAGSHEQYF
TRBV15	TRBJ1-5	NA	NA	TGTGCCACCAGCAGGCAAAAGCAGGGACCGTCATCGACCCAGCATTTT	CATSRQKQGPSSTQHF
TRBV2	TRBJ2-3	NA	NA	TGTGCCAGCTCGCCGGACCCAACCACAGATACGCAGTATTTT	CASSPDPTTDTQYF
TRBV28	TRBJ2-1	NA	TRBD2	TGTGCCAGCAGCCTTGCTAGCGGGAGGGCCTGGGAGCAGTTCTTC	CASSLASGRAWEQFF
TRBV4-2	TRBJ2-5	NA	TRBD1	TGTGCCAGCAGCCGAAGGGGGGGACAGGGTTACGAGACCCAGTACTTC	CASSRRGGQGYETQYF
TRBV4-1	TRBJ2-7	NA	NA	TGCGCCAGCAGCCAAGTACCCACGCGAGTCGACGAGCAGTACTTC	CASSQVPTRVDEQYF
TRBV7-2	TRBJ2-7	NA	TRBD2	TGTGCCAGCAGCGCCGGGACTAGCGTTATAAACGAGCAGTACTTC	CASSAGTSVINEQYF
TRBV5-6	TRBJ2-1	NA	NA	TGTGCCAGCAGCTCTCTGGAAGGGGCAAGTGAGCAGTTCTTC	CASSSLEGASEQFF
TRBV6-5	TRBJ2-7	NA	TRBD1	TGTGCCAGCAGAAACGAGGGACAGGGACTCTACGAGCAGTACTTC	CASRNEGQGLYEQYF
TRBV25-1	TRBJ2-5	NA	NA	TGTGCCAGCAGTGAATCTAGGTCATCAGGGGAGACCCAGTACTTC	CASSESRSSGETQYF
TRBV5-1	TRBJ2-7	few	NA	TGCGCCAGCAGCTCCCTAGGGGTGCAGTACTTC	CASSSLGVQYF
TRBV7-9	TRBJ2-7	once	NA	TGTGCCAGCCAAGAGGGGCCCTACGAGCAGTACTTC	CASQEGPYEQYF
TRBV2	TRBJ1-5	once	TRBD1	TGTGCCAGCAGGGCGCGACAGGGGGCCCTATCTCAGCCCCAGCATTTT	CASRARQGALSQPQHF
TRBV6-5	TRBJ1-6	NA	NA	TGTGCCAGCAGACTCAAGGACAGTTCACCCCTCCACTTT	CASRLKDSSPLHF
TRBV7-9	TRBJ1-2	NA	NA	TGTGCCAGCAGCCCCTTTGAACTCCCGGGGGGCTACACCTTC	CASSPFELPGGYTF